The next 23 T cell receptor beta chains were all read from a single sample in a study of cytomegalovirus exposure and HLA in healthy donors. Generated by immunoSEQ multiplex PCR, the TCRdb table keeps only in-frame clones and is missing some. The sample has approximately 300,000 clones, approximately 86% seen once; the top ten hold 0.95% to 1.5%. Sequencing used PBMCs. The receptors were gathered from a woman aged 30 to 39 in good health and CMV-seropositive.

The rearrangement uses TRBV9 and TRBJ2-2; D unresolved. The CDR3 spans 15 residues. Germline CDR1 reads SGDLS; CDR2 reads YYNGEE. Trimming removed 2 bases at V and 0 bases at J, with 8 bases between. CDR3 amino acids: CASSVYSANTGELFF. In DNA form, the CDR3 reads TGTGCCAGCAGCGTTTACAGCGCGAACACCGGGGAGCTGTTTTTT.

This chain links TRBV7-9 with TRBJ2-1; weak D call: TRBD1 (7 bases). Trimming took 1 base from V and 7 from J, leaving 20 bases between them. Germline V gene data show CDR1 as SEHNR and CDR2 as FQNEAQ (reference sequence). This CDR3 spans 17 amino acids. The DNA of the CDR3 is TGTGCCAGCAGCTTAGTCGGATCTTCACAGGGGAGGAATGAGCAGTTCTTC. Its translation: CASSLVGSSQGRNEQFF.

This clone was seen only once. V gene TRBV11-1 combines with J gene TRBJ1-1; TRBD1 is a possible D gene (5 bases). In germline, CDR1 is SGHAT, CDR2 FQDESV (reference sequence). The CDR3 has 13 residues. Trimming cost V 3 bases and J 1 base, with 6 bases left between them. In DNA form, the CDR3 reads TGTGCCAGCAGCTTCGGGACGAACACTGAAGCTTTCTTT. As protein: CASSFGTNTEAFF.

The chain couples TRBV28 to TRBJ2-5, with TRBD1 identical over 9 bases. Germline-derived CDR1 and CDR2 are MDHEN and SYDVKM. This CDR3 has 15 residues. J lost 2 bases, V lost 5 bases, and 6 bases had no gene match. This chain's CDR3 is CASSRGTGIQETQYF. The CDR3 bases are TGTGCCAGCAGTCGTGGGACAGGGATTCAAGAGACCCAGTACTTC.

J is TRBJ1-1 and V is TRBV5-8, with 7 bases fitting TRBD1. This CDR3 comprises 15 residues. CDR1 and CDR2 from the germline V gene are SGHTS and YDEGEE. Germline trimming cut 4 bases from V and 1 base from J; bases unmatched to any gene: 7. CDR3 region: CASSRRQGWNTEAFF. The CDR3 region has the DNA TGTGCCAGCAGCCGGCGACAGGGATGGAACACTGAAGCTTTCTTT.

This CDR3 is CASSVTSENEQFF. In DNA, the CDR3 is TGTGCCAGTAGTGTCACTAGTGAAAATGAGCAGTTCTTC. The chain carries TRBV19 and TRBJ2-1; weak D call: TRBD2 (5 bases). Trimming shortened V by 5 bases and J by 7 bases, and 12 bases separated the two germline ends. Per germline, CDR1 LNHDA and CDR2 SQIVND (reference sequence). This CDR3 comprises 13 residues.

This clone was counted once. The chain employs TRBV7-8 and TRBJ1-2; D remains unclear. V dropped 2 bases and J dropped 0 bases, with 10 bases sitting between them. This CDR3 region has 15 residues. From germline, CDR1 is SGHVS and CDR2 FQNEAQ. The CDR3 loop is CASSLMADTNYGYTF. Written as DNA, the CDR3 is TGTGCCAGCAGCTTAATGGCAGACACTAACTATGGCTACACCTTC.

The chain employs TRBV19 and TRBJ2-2; D unresolved. This CDR3 contains 13 residues. Germline V gives CDR1 LNHDA, CDR2 SQIVND (reference sequence). The V and J ends lost 7 bases and 5 bases respectively, with 11 bases between them. CDR3 in amino acids: CASIHLVTGELFF. In nucleotides, the CDR3 is TGTGCCAGTATTCACCTGGTGACCGGGGAGCTGTTTTTT.

The rearrangement links TRBV6-5 to TRBJ2-1; D unclear. Trimming took off 7 bases at V and 5 bases at J, with 15 bases between the two ends. Germline V gene sequence: CDR1 MNHEY, CDR2 SVGAGI. This CDR3 has 14 residues. This CDR3 is CASKKGFLNNEQFF. The DNA for the CDR3 is TGTGCCAGCAAAAAAGGGTTTCTGAACAATGAGCAGTTCTTC.

The rearrangement links TRBV27 to TRBJ1-2; D is possibly TRBD1 (6 bases). This CDR3 spans 12 amino acids. Trimming took off 3 bases at V and 6 bases at J, with 8 bases between the two ends. The germline CDR1 and CDR2 sequences are MNHEY and SMNVEV (reference sequence). The CDR3 loop reads CASSFRGNGYTF. CDR3 bases: TGTGCCAGCAGTTTTAGGGGGAATGGCTACACCTTC.

The chain employs TRBV19 and TRBJ2-1, with D perhaps TRBD1 (6 bases). From germline, CDR1 is LNHDA and CDR2 SQIVND (reference sequence). V was clipped by 1 base and J by 3 bases, with 10 bases between them. The CDR3 is 15 amino acids. The CDR3 DNA sequence: TGTGCCAGTAGTATAGGGGGGCGAAACTACAATGAGCAGTTCTTC. Protein product: CASSIGGRNYNEQFF.

The chain employs TRBV6-5 and TRBJ2-5; weak D call: TRBD1 (5 bases). Trimming stripped 6 bases from V and 4 bases from J, with 9 bases between. Germline CDR1 and CDR2: MNHEY and SVGAGI. This CDR3 has 12 amino acids. CDR3: CASSVRGETQYF. The CDR3 region has the DNA TGTGCCAGCAGCGTTAGGGGAGAGACCCAGTACTTC.

The CDR3 region is CASSLEGGGKETQYF. DNA for the CDR3: TGTGCCAGCAGCTTAGAAGGGGGTGGAAAAGAGACCCAGTACTTC. The V and J genes are TRBV11-2 and TRBJ2-5; tentatively, D is TRBD1 (6 bases). Germline V gene lookup returns CDR1 SGHAT and CDR2 FQNNGV. The CDR3 runs 15 residues. V lost 0 bases and J 3 bases, leaving 11 bases between the germline ends.

This clone was detected only a few times. The J gene is TRBJ2-2, the V gene TRBV11-3, with 10 bases identical to TRBD1. CDR1 is SGHNT, CDR2 YENEEA, per germline. The ends lost 2 bases at V and 3 bases at J; junction bases unmatched: 3. The CDR3 runs to 16 residues. In nucleotides, the CDR3 is TGTGCCAGCAGCTTAATCGGGACAGGGGACACCGGGGAGCTGTTTTTT. Protein sequence: CASSLIGTGDTGELFF.

This clone was observed a few times. The rearrangement links TRBV5-1 to TRBJ2-7; 9 bases match TRBD1. From germline, CDR1 is SGHRS and CDR2 YFSETQ. With 4 bases clipped from V and 2 bases from J, the junction kept 13 bases outside the gene matches. This CDR3 has 17 amino acids. CDR3 in DNA: TGCGCCAGCAGCGTTTCCCCGACGGGACAGGGCGCCTACGAGCAGTACTTC. Its protein product is CASSVSPTGQGAYEQYF.

The chain recombines TRBV30 with TRBJ1-5, with 7 positions matching TRBD1. The CDR3 spans 17 residues. Germline V gives CDR1 GTSNPN, CDR2 SVGIG (reference sequence). The ends lost 2 bases at V and 0 bases at J; junction bases unmatched: 10. This CDR3 reads CAWSSPTGAYSNQPQHF. Written as DNA, the CDR3 is TGTGCCTGGAGTTCCCCTACAGGGGCCTATAGCAATCAGCCCCAGCATTTT.

The rearrangement uses TRBV11-2 and TRBJ2-5, with 15 bases that match TRBD2. Trimming removed 5 bases from V and 4 bases from J; junction bases left unmatched: 5. The CDR3 loop spans 16 amino acids. Germline V gene lookup returns CDR1 SGHAT and CDR2 FQNNGV. This CDR3 is CASSLGLAGGRETQYF. DNA for the CDR3: TGTGCCAGCAGCCTGGGACTAGCGGGGGGAAGAGAGACCCAGTACTTC.

The chain carries TRBV29-1 and TRBJ1-5, with D hard to call. CDR3 size: 16 residues. The germline CDR1 and CDR2 sequences are SQVTM and ANQGSEA. With 0 bases removed from V and 0 bases from J, the gap between germline ends came to 12 bases. The CDR3 DNA is TGCAGCGTTGAAGAAAAGGTACAGTATAGCAATCAGCCCCAGCATTTT. Amino acid sequence: CSVEEKVQYSNQPQHF.

This clone was seen a handful of times. The chain carries TRBV27 and TRBJ2-7, with 7 nucleotides matching TRBD1. Trimming at V came to 9 bases and at J to 2 bases, leaving 4 bases not matched to a gene. This CDR3 has 12 amino acids. Germline CDR1 MNHEY, CDR2 SMNVEV (reference sequence). The CDR3 is CARDRVPYEQYF. DNA of the CDR3: TGTGCCAGAGACAGGGTGCCCTACGAGCAGTACTTC.

The V gene is TRBV19, the J gene TRBJ1-1; TRBD1 aligns across 7 bases. The CDR3 has 13 residues. CDR1 is LNHDA and CDR2 is SQIVND in the germline V gene (reference sequence). The ends lost 5 bases at V and 5 bases at J; junction bases unmatched: 5. The CDR3 DNA reads as TGTGCCAGTAGTTCGACAGGGAGGACTGAAGCTTTCTTT. Translation: CASSSTGRTEAFF.

V and J are TRBV4-3 and TRBJ2-1; 8 bases align to TRBD2. Germline V lookup: CDR1 LGHNA, CDR2 YSLEER. V dropped 1 base and J dropped 0; count of bases not matched to a gene: 2. The CDR3 has 16 amino acids. CDR3 bases: TGCGCCAGCAGCCAAGCAGCGGGGGCCTCCTACAATGAGCAGTTCTTC. Protein product: CASSQAAGASYNEQFF.

The chain carries TRBV7-9 and TRBJ2-5; either TRBD1 or TRBD2 may supply D (7 bases each). The CDR3 is made up of 15 amino acids. The germline gives CDR1 SEHNR, CDR2 FQNEAQ (reference sequence). Trimming removed 5 bases from V and 1 base from J, with 14 bases in between. CDR3 sequence reads: CASSRGDRVQETQYF. CDR3 coding DNA: TGTGCCAGCAGCCGGGGGGACAGAGTCCAAGAGACCCAGTACTTC.

This chain uses TRBV15 with TRBJ1-1, with TRBD1 matching 8 bases. This CDR3 contains 18 residues. Germline CDR1 is LNHNV and CDR2 is YYDKDF (reference sequence). V was pared by 4 bases and J by 1 base, with 14 bases of the junction left unmatched. CDR3 nucleotide sequence: TGTGCCACCAGCACTCGGATCACAGGGGGAGGCGGGAACACTGAAGCTTTCTTT. It encodes CATSTRITGGGGNTEAFF.